The rows below give T cell receptor beta chains drawn from one sample of a study of graft-versus-host responses after intestinal transplantation. The protocol was immunoSEQ multiplex PCR, while the TCRdb copy is restricted to in-frame clones and leaves out a portion. The sample carries some 100,000 clones, 85% to 95% recorded once. These receptors lack a known antigen. The sample here was unstimulated CD8+ T cells sorted from spleen or lymph node cells, taken before transplant. These receptor sequences come from a human donor who was the organ donor for an intestinal transplant. Each CDR3 is given with its conserved first and last residue. The D gene is left open where the match is weak. The listing skips clone size in some rows; elsewhere it reads once, few, many or a size class.

cdr3_aa | cdr3_nt | d_call | v_call | clone_size | j_call
CASSLLPGQETQYF | TGCGCCAGCAGCTTGTTACCGGGGCAAGAGACCCAGTACTTC | - | TRBV5-1 | once | TRBJ2-5
CATSSGQELFF | TGTGCCACCTCATCAGGGCAAGAACTGTTTTTT | - | TRBV27 | - | TRBJ1-4
CASIPFFRAGLAKNIQYF | TGTGCCAGCATCCCGTTCTTTCGGGCGGGGTTAGCCAAAAACATTCAGTACTTC | - | TRBV28 | - | TRBJ2-4
CASSQQGAPTEAFF | TGTGCCAGCAGCCAACAGGGGGCGCCCACTGAAGCTTTCTTT | TRBD1 | TRBV28 | - | TRBJ1-1
CASSPGPLAGGREQFF | TGTGCCAGCAGCCCAGGTCCACTAGCGGGAGGTCGGGAGCAGTTCTTC | TRBD2 | TRBV7-9 | - | TRBJ2-1
CASSRGNTTGPETQYF | TGCGCCAGCAGCCGAGGAAACACAACAGGGCCGGAGACCCAGTACTTC | - | TRBV5-1 | - | TRBJ2-5
CASSLSGQHFEQYF | TGTGCCAGCAGTTTATCGGGACAACACTTCGAGCAGTACTTC | - | TRBV27 | - | TRBJ2-7
CASSELGTGMNTEAFF | TGTGCCAGCAGTGAACTGGGTACGGGAATGAACACTGAAGCTTTCTTT | - | TRBV25-1 | - | TRBJ1-1
CASSVGGISTYEQYF | TGTGCCAGCAGCGTGGGAGGCATATCAACCTACGAGCAGTACTTC | - | TRBV9 | - | TRBJ2-7
CSVVNSIVELADTQYF | TGCAGCGTCGTCAATTCGATAGTGGAGTTGGCAGATACGCAGTATTTT | - | TRBV29-1 | - | TRBJ2-3
CASSFSRGRTKQYF | TGTGCCAGCAGCTTTAGCCGTGGTAGGACAAAACAGTATTTT | - | TRBV11-3 | - | TRBJ2-3
CASSVGTGTFMNTEAFF | TGTGCCAGCAGCGTCGGGACAGGAACGTTCATGAACACTGAAGCTTTCTTT | TRBD1 | TRBV9 | - | TRBJ1-1
CAWSLTATQETQYF | TGTGCCTGGAGTTTAACAGCCACTCAAGAGACCCAGTACTTC | - | TRBV30 | - | TRBJ2-5
CASSERRVRGGVQFF | TGTGCCAGCAGTGAGCGGCGGGTCAGAGGAGGGGTGCAGTTCTTC | - | TRBV6-4 | - | TRBJ2-1
CASSWDRGYEQYF | TGTGCCAGCAGCTGGGACAGGGGATACGAGCAGTACTTC | TRBD1 | TRBV7-3 | once | TRBJ2-7
CASSVGDRGSYGNTIYF | TGTGCCAGCAGCGTAGGAGACAGGGGTTCATACGGAAACACCATATATTTT | TRBD1 | TRBV9 | - | TRBJ1-3